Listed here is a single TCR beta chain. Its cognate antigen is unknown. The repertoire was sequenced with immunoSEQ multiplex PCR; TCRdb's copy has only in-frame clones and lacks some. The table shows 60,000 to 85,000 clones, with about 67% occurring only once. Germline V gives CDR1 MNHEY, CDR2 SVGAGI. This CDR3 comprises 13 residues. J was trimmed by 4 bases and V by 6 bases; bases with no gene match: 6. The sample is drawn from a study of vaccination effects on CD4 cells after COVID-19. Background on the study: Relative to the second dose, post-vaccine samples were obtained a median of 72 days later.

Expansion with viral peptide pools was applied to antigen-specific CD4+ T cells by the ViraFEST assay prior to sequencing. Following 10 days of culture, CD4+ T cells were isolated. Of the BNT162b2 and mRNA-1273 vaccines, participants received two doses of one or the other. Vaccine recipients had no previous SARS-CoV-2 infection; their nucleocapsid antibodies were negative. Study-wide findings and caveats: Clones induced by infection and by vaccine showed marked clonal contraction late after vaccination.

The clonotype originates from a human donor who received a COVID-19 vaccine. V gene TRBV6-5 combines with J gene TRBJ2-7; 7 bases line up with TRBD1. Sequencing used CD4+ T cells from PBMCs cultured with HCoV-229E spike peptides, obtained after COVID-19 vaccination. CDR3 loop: CASSRTGQYEQYV. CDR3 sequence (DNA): TGTGCCAGCAGCCGGACAGGCCAATACGAGCAGTACGTC.